This is a list of T cell receptor beta chains from one sample in a study of blood T cell repertoires in COVID-19. Only in-frame clones appear in the TCRdb table, and some are missing; sequencing was by immunoSEQ multiplex PCR. The sample has under 300,000 clones; around 81% are singletons. Sequencing was done on a sample of peripheral blood. These TCRs come from a man aged 30-40 years who had recovered from COVID-19. Each CDR3 is given with its conserved first and last residue. A D gene is named only where the DNA matches it firmly. Part of the rows lack a size; the others show once, few, many or a class for expanded clones.

TRBD2	TRBV9	NA	TRBJ2-1	TGTGCCAGCAGCGTAGATGTAGCGGGGGGCTTCTCCTACAATGAGCAGTTCTTC	CASSVDVAGGFSYNEQFF
TRBD2	TRBV2	once	TRBJ2-1	TGTGCCAGCAGTGTCGGGGGGGGCTCCTACAATGAGCAGTTCTTC	CASSVGGGSYNEQFF
NA	TRBV5-1	NA	TRBJ2-3	TGCGCCAGCAGCTTGGCCGCGGATATAACAGATACGCAGTATTTT	CASSLAADITDTQYF
TRBD2	TRBV18	NA	TRBJ2-1	TGTGCCAGCTCACCACCGGGCAGCGGGGGCTCCTACAATGAGCAGTTCTTC	CASSPPGSGGSYNEQFF
NA	TRBV6-5	NA	TRBJ1-1	TGTGCCAGCAGTCTCGACAGTGAGAACACTGAAGCTTTCTTT	CASSLDSENTEAFF
NA	TRBV7-2	NA	TRBJ1-4	TGTGCCAGCAGCTTGGGGCTTGGTAATGAAAAACTGTTTTTT	CASSLGLGNEKLFF
TRBD2	TRBV6-6	NA	TRBJ2-7	TGTGCCAGCAGTTACGGCGGGGGGGCCCCGGGGGAGCAGTACTTC	CASSYGGGAPGEQYF
NA	TRBV5-5	NA	TRBJ1-3	TGTGCCAGCAGCTTGCTGGACTCTAACTCTGGAAACACCATATATTTT	CASSLLDSNSGNTIYF
TRBD1	TRBV19	few	TRBJ1-5	TGTGCCAGTAGTATAATCCAGGGGGCCGGTTCTAAGCAGCCCCAGCATTTT	CASSIIQGAGSKQPQHF
TRBD1	TRBV5-6	NA	TRBJ1-1	TGTGCCAGCAGCTTCGGGACAGCCCTGGGCACTGAAGCTTTCTTT	CASSFGTALGTEAFF
TRBD1	TRBV6-5	NA	TRBJ1-2	TGTGCCAGCAGTTACTCGACTGGGACAGGGAAGAAGGGCTACACCTTC	CASSYSTGTGKKGYTF
TRBD1	TRBV9	NA	TRBJ2-2	TGTGCCAGCAGCGCCGGACAGGGATATGCCGGGGAGCTGTTTTTT	CASSAGQGYAGELFF
NA	TRBV27	NA	TRBJ1-6	TGTGCCAGCGGATTCCGGGAGTTACCCCTCCACTTT	CASGFRELPLHF
NA	TRBV4-1	once	TRBJ1-1	TGCGCCAGCAGCCAAGATCGAACACCCAACACTGAAGCTTTCTTT	CASSQDRTPNTEAFF
TRBD1	TRBV7-6	NA	TRBJ2-7	TGTGCCAGCAGCTTAGTTTCAGGGGGTAGCTCCTACGAGCAGTACTTC	CASSLVSGGSSYEQYF
NA	TRBV18	NA	TRBJ2-3	TGTGCCAGCTCACCGCTTGGGGCCGGTGAAGATACGCAGTATTTT	CASSPLGAGEDTQYF
NA	TRBV6-5	NA	TRBJ2-1	TGTGCCACCATGGCAGCAGGGCAGTACAATGAGCAGTTCTTC	CATMAAGQYNEQFF
NA	TRBV7-2	NA	TRBJ1-1	TGTGCCAGCAGCTTCTTTATACAGGGTTTTGAAGCTTTCTTT	CASSFFIQGFEAFF
NA	TRBV5-1	few	TRBJ1-1	TGCGCCAGCAGTCATGACATGAACACTGAAGCTTTCTTT	CASSHDMNTEAFF
TRBD1	TRBV28	NA	TRBJ1-5	TGTGCCAGCAGTTCCGCGGGACAGGGGGATCAGCCCCAGCATTTT	CASSSAGQGDQPQHF
TRBD2	TRBV29-1	NA	TRBJ2-1	TGCAGCGTTGAAGGGAGGCCCGGGGAGGGTCCTGGGGAGCAGTTCTTC	CSVEGRPGEGPGEQFF
TRBD2	TRBV4-1	NA	TRBJ2-3	TGCGCCAGCAGCCAGCAGCGGGGACGGACAGATACGCAGTATTTT	CASSQQRGRTDTQYF